This T cell receptor (beta chain) came from a study of PD-L1 blockade in urothelial cancer. As for the study in general: When patients started atezolizumab in the mid-2010s, it was given at 1,200 mg intravenously every 3 weeks. Patients with male sex and bladder-origin urothelial cancer accounted for about 85% of the roughly 30 enrolled.

This table comes from immunoSEQ multiplex PCR, and its TCRdb copy is limited to in-frame clones, with some not included. The table lists about 43,000 clones, about four fifths of them singletons. The study, taken as a whole, reports: Greater 3-week expansion of tumor-associated blood clones was recorded for durable-benefit patients.

Notes on this clone: The antigen is undetermined.

The time point is: peripheral blood 6 weeks after treatment start. This specimen was PBMCs, taken around atezolizumab (anti-PD-L1) treatment. This TCR derives from a man aged 55 to 70 with urothelial cancer.

The CDR3 is CASSESGRGDEQYF. The CDR3 DNA reads TGCGCCAGCAGTGAGTCCGGCAGGGGGGACGAGCAGTACTTC. The V and J genes are TRBV10-1 and TRBJ2-7; tentatively, D is TRBD1 (7 bases). Deletions cut 0 bases from V and 5 bases from J, with 11 bases between. The CDR3 extends over 14 amino acids. Germline V gives CDR1 WNHNN, CDR2 SYGVQD (reference sequence).